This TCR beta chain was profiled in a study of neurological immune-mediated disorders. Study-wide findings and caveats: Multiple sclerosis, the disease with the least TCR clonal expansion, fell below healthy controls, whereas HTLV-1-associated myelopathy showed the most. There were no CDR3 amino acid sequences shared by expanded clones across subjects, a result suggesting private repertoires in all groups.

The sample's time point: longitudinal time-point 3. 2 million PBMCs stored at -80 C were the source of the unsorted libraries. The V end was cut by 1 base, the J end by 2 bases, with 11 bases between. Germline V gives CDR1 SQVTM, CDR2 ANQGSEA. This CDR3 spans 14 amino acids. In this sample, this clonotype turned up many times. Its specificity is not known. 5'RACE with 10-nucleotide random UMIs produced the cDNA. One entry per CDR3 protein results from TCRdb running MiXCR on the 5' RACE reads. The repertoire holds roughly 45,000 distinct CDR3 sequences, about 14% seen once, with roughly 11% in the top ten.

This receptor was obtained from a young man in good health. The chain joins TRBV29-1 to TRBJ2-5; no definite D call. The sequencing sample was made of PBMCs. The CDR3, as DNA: TGCAGCGTTGAAGCTGCAGCCCGGCAAGAGACCCAGTACTTC. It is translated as CSVEAAARQETQYF.